Listed below are T cell receptor beta chains from one sample, sequenced in a study of CD8+ T cells in alopecia areata. Some clones are missing from TCRdb's copy, which holds only in-frame ones; the method was immunoSEQ multiplex PCR. The sample lists around 200,000 clones; 50% to 70% were seen once. The sequencing used CD4+ T cells sorted from blood, collected at week 0. Receptors originate from a human donor with alopecia areata. The CDR3 runs from the conserved cysteine through the conserved F or W. The D gene is left open where the match is weak. Some rows mark clone size as missing; the rest say once, few, many or name a class of expanded clone.

clone size | D gene | J gene | V gene | CDR3 protein | CDR3 DNA
NA | TRBD2 | TRBJ2-5 | TRBV29-1 | CSVALASGSQETQYF | TGCAGCGTTGCGTTGGCTAGCGGGTCACAAGAGACCCAGTACTTC
NA | NA | TRBJ2-3 | TRBV30 | CAWSRGTDTQYF | TGTGCCTGGAGTAGGGGGACAGATACGCAGTATTTT
many | TRBD2 | TRBJ2-1 | TRBV6-4 | CASSGLAGSNEQFF | TGTGCCAGCAGTGGACTAGCGGGGTCTAATGAGCAGTTCTTC
few | NA | TRBJ1-2 | TRBV28 | CASSLINRGYTF | TGTGCCAGCAGTTTAATAAATCGTGGCTACACCTTC
few | TRBD1 | TRBJ1-2 | TRBV29-1 | CSVSGGHGYTF | TGCAGCGTTTCAGGGGGCCATGGCTACACCTTC
few | TRBD2 | TRBJ2-1 | TRBV5-1 | CASSTSGGYNEQFF | TGCGCCAGCAGTACTAGCGGGGGATACAATGAGCAGTTCTTC
NA | NA | TRBJ2-6 | TRBV2 | CASSEGTNVLTF | TGTGCCAGCAGTGAGGGGACCAACGTCCTGACTTTC
few | TRBD1 | TRBJ2-3 | TRBV11-2 | CASSPRTGRTDTQYF | TGTGCCAGCAGCCCCAGGACAGGGAGGACAGATACGCAGTATTTT
NA | NA | TRBJ1-1 | TRBV29-1 | CSVQGVLNTEAFF | TGCAGCGTCCAGGGCGTGCTGAACACTGAAGCTTTCTTT
NA | NA | TRBJ2-3 | TRBV7-6 | CASSLNAAGTTDTQYF | TGTGCCAGCAGCTTAAATGCAGCAGGGACCACAGATACGCAGTATTTT
few | TRBD1 | TRBJ2-6 | TRBV2 | CASSRDSSGANVLTF | TGTGCCAGCAGTCGGGACAGCTCTGGGGCCAACGTCCTGACTTTC
NA | NA | TRBJ1-2 | TRBV9 | CASSGPPYGYTF | TGTGCCAGCAGCGGACCCCCCTATGGCTACACCTTC
few | TRBD1 | TRBJ1-6 | TRBV7-2 | CASSLPGQGALHF | TGTGCCAGCAGCTTACCGGGACAGGGAGCCCTCCACTTT
NA | NA | TRBJ1-1 | TRBV25-1 | CASSGPINTEAFF | TGTGCCAGCAGTGGACCGATAAACACTGAAGCTTTCTTT
NA | NA | TRBJ2-7 | TRBV4-3 | CASSQGLGFNEQYF | TGCGCCAGCAGCCAAGGACTAGGGTTCAACGAGCAGTACTTC
NA | TRBD1 | TRBJ2-5 | TRBV2 | CASRGTGPWETQYF | TGTGCCAGCAGAGGGACAGGCCCTTGGGAGACCCAGTACTTC
NA | NA | TRBJ1-5 | TRBV10-3 | CAIGSAQPQHF | TGTGCCATCGGTTCGGCCCAGCCCCAGCATTTT
NA | NA | TRBJ2-3 | TRBV5-6 | CASSFEGGYTDTQYF | TGTGCCAGCAGCTTCGAAGGGGGGTACACAGATACGCAGTATTTT
NA | TRBD2 | TRBJ2-1 | TRBV15 | CATRRRGEQFF | TGTGCCACCCGTCGGCGGGGGGAGCAGTTCTTC
NA | NA | TRBJ1-2 | TRBV29-1 | CSADTDGNYGYTF | TGCAGCGCCGATACTGACGGGAACTATGGCTACACCTTC
few | NA | TRBJ2-7 | TRBV28 | CASARAMGSSYEQYF | TGTGCCAGCGCTCGAGCGATGGGCAGCTCCTACGAGCAGTACTTC